This T cell receptor (beta chain) comes out of a study of CD8+ T cells in alopecia areata. The V and J ends lost 5 bases and 1 base, in that order; junction bases with no gene match: 4. The length of the CDR3 is 14 residues. CDR1 SQVTM and CDR2 ANQGSEA come from the germline V gene. The sample's treatment: oral pan-JAK inhibitor, 5-10 mg twice daily. Extracted RNA was reverse transcribed, and the resulting cDNA served as sequencing template. Sequencing used immunoSEQ multiplex PCR; TCRdb keeps in-frame clones, though not all of them. The table includes nearly 200,000 clones, 55% to 70% detected once. The source of this sequence is a human donor with alopecia areata. This chain uses TRBV29-1 with TRBJ2-3; 9 nucleotides line up with TRBD1. This specimen was CD4+ T cells sorted from blood, taken at week 24, from a patient treated with tofacitinib. The CDR3 region has the DNA TGCAGCGTTTACGACAGGGGGGGCACAGATACGCAGTATTTT. As protein: CSVYDRGGTDTQYF.